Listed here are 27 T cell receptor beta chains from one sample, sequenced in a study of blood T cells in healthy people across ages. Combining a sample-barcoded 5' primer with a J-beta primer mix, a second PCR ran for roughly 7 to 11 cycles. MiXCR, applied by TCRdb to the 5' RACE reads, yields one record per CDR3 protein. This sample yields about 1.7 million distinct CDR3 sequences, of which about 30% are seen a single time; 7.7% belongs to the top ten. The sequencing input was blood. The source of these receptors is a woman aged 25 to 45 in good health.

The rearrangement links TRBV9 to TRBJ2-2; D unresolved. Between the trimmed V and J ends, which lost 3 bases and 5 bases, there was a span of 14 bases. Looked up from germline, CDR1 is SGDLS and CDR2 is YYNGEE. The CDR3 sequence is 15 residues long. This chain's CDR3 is CASSASHGVTGELFF. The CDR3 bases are TGTGCCAGCAGCGCCTCCCATGGGGTGACCGGGGAGCTGTTTTTT.

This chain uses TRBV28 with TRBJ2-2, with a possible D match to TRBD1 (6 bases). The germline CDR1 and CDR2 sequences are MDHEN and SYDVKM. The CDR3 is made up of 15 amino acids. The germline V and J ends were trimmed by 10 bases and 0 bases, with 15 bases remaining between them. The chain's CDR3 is CATSLGGANTGELFF. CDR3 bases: TGTGCCACCTCGTTAGGGGGTGCGAACACCGGGGAGCTGTTTTTT.

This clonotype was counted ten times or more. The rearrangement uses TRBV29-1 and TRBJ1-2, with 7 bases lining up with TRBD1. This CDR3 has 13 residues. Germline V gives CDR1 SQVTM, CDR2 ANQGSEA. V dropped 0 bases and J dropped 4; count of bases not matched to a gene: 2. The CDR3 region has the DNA TGCAGCGTTGAAGATCAGGGGGGCTATGGCTACACCTTC. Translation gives CSVEDQGGYGYTF.

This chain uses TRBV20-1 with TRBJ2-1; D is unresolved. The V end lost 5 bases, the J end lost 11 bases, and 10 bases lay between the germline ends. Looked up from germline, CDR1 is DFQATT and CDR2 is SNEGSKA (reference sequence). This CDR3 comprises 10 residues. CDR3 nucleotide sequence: TGCAGTGCTCCAGGTAAACAGCAGTTCTTC. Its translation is CSAPGKQQFF.

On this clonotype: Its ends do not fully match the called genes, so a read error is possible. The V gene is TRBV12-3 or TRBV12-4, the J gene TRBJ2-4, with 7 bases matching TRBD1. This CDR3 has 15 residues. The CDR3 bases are TGTACCAGCAGTCCGACAGGGTTCCCCAAAAACATTCAGTACTTC. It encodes CTSSPTGFPKNIQYF.

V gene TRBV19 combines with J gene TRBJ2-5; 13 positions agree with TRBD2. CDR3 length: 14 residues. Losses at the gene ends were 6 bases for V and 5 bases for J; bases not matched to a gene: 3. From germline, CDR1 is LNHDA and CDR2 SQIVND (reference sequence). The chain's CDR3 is CASRGLAGSETQYF. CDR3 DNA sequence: TGTGCCAGTAGGGGACTAGCGGGGTCGGAGACCCAGTACTTC.

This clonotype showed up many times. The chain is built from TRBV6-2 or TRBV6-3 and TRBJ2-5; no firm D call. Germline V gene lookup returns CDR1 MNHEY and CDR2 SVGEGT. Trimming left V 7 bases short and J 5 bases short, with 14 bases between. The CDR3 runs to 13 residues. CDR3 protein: CASTRPPRETQYF. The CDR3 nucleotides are TGTGCCAGCACCCGACCGCCGCGCGAGACCCAGTACTTC.

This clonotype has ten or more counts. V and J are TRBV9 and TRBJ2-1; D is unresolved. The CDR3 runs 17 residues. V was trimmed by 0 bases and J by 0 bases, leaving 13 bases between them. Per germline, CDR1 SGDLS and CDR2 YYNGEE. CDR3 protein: CASSVEFGTSSYNEQFF. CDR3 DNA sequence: TGTGCCAGCAGCGTAGAATTTGGTACGAGCTCCTACAATGAGCAGTTCTTC.

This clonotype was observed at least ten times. The CDR3 sequence: CASSSGRLNTEAFF. CDR3 DNA: TGTGCCAGCAGCTCCGGACGGTTGAACACTGAAGCTTTCTTT. V gene TRBV7-2 combines with J gene TRBJ1-1; D gene ambiguous. Germline loops: CDR1 SGHTA, CDR2 FQGNSA. Deletions cut 4 bases from V and 0 bases from J, with 9 bases between. The CDR3 spans 14 residues.

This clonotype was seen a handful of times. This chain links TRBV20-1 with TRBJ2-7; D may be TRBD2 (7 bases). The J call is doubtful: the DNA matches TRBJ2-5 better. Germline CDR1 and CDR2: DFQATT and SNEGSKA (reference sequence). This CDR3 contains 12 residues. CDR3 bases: TGCAGTGTACAGCGGGACAACCCGACCCAGTACTTC. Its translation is CSVQRDNPTQYF.

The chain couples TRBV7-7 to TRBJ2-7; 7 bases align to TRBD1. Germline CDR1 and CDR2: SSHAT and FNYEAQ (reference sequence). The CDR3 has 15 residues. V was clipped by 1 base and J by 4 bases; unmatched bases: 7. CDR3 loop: CASSLGQGAGYEQYF. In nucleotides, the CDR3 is TGTGCCAGCAGCTTAGGACAGGGTGCAGGTTACGAGCAGTACTTC.

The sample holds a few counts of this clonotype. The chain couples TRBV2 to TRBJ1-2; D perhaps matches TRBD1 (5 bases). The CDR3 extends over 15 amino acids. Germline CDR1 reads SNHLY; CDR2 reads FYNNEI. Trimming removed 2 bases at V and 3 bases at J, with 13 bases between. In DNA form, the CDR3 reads TGTGCCAGCAGTGAATCGGAGAGACAGTACTATGGCTACACCTTC. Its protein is CASSESERQYYGYTF.

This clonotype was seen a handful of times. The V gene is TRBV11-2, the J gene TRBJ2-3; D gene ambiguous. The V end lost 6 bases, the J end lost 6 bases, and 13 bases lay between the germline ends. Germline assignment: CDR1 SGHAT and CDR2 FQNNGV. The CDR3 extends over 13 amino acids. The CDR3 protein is CASSQRSPDTQYF. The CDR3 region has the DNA TGTGCCAGCAGTCAACGGAGCCCGGATACGCAGTATTTT. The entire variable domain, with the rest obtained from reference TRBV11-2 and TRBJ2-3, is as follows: EAGVAQSPRYKIIEKRQSVAFWCNPISGHATLYWYQQILGQGPKLLIQFQNNGVVDDSQLPKDRFSAERLKGVDSTLKIQPAKLEDSAVYLCASSQRSPDTQYFGPGTRLTVL.

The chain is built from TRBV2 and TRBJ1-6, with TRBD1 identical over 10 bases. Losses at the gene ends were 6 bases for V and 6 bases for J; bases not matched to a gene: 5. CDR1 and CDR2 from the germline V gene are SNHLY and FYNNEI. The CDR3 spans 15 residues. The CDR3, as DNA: TGTGCCAGCAGGAGCGGGGACAGGGGTAATTCACCCCTCCACTTT. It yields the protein CASRSGDRGNSPLHF.

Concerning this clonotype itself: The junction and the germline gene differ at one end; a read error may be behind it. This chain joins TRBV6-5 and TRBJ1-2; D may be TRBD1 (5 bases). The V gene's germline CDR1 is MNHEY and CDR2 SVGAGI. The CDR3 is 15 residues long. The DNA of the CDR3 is TGTGTCAGCACATTCTCAGGGACGGGGAACTATGGCTACACCTTC. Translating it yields CVSTFSGTGNYGYTF.

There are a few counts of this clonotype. The CDR3 DNA reads TGTGCCAGCGGCAGCTCTCGGGGGTTTGAGCAGTTCTTC. Translating gives CASGSSRGFEQFF. The chain uses TRBV7-9 and TRBJ2-1; D possibly corresponds to TRBD2 (6 bases). Germline CDR1 SEHNR, CDR2 FQNEAQ (reference sequence). CDR3 length equals 13 residues. V was pared by 8 bases and J by 9 bases, with 17 bases between. Together with reference TRBV7-9 and TRBJ2-1, the CDR3 gives the full variable domain: DTGVSQNPRHKITKRGQNVTFRCDPISEHNRLYWYRQTLGQGPEFLTYFQNEAQLEKSRLLSDRFSAERPKGSFSTLEIQRTEQGDSAMYLCASGSSRGFEQFFGPGTRLTVL.

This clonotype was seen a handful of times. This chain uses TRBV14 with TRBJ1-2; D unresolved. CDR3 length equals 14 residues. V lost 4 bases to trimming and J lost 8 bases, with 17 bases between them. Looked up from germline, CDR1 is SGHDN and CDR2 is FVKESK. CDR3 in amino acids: CASSRGDIRWGYTF. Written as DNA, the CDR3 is TGTGCCAGCAGCCGGGGTGACATCCGGTGGGGCTACACCTTC. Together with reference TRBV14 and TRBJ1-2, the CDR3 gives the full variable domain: EAGVTQFPSHSVIEKGQTVTLRCDPISGHDNLYWYRRVMGKEIKFLLHFVKESKQDESGMPNNRFLAERTGGTYSTLKVQPAELEDSGVYFCASSRGDIRWGYTFGSGTRLTVV.

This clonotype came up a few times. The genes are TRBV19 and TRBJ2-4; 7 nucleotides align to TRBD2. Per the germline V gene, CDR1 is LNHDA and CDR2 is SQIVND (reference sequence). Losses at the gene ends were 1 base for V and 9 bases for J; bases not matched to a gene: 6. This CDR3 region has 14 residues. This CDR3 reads CASSIGGRDGIQYF. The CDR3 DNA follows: TGTGCCAGTAGTATAGGTGGGAGGGACGGCATTCAGTACTTC. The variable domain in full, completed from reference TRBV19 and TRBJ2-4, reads DGGITQSPKYLFRKEGQNVTLSCEQNLNHDAMYWYRQDPGQGLRLIYYSQIVNDFQKGDIAEGYSVSREKKESFPLTVTSAQKNPTAFYLCASSIGGRDGIQYFGAGTRLSVL.

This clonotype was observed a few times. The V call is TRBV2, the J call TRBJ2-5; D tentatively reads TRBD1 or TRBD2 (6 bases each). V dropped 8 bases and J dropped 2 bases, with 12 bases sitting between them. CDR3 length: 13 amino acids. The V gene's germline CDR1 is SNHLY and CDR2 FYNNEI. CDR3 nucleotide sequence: TGTGCCAGCGCCGGGGGCGAACAAGAGACCCAGTACTTC. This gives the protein CASAGGEQETQYF.

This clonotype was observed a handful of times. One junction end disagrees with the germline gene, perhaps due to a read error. Here the CDR3 reads CASSLDRRSSNEQFF. The CDR3 region has the DNA TGTGCCAGCAGTTTAGATCGGCGCAGTTCCAATGAGCAGTTCTTC. This chain uses TRBV11-2 with TRBJ2-1; no clear D gene. The germline V gene encodes CDR1 SGHAT and CDR2 FQNNGV. The CDR3 is made up of 15 amino acids.

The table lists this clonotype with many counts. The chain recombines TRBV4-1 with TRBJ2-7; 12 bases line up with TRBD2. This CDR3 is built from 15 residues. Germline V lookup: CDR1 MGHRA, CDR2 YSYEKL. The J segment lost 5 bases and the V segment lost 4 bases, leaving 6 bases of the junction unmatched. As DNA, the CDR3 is TGCGCCAGCAGCCCACGGACTAGCGGGGTAAACGAGCAGTACTTC. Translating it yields CASSPRTSGVNEQYF.

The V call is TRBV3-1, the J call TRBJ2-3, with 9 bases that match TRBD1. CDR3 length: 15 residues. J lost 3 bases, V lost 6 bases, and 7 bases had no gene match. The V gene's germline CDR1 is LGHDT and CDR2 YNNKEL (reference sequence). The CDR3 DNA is TGTGCCAGCAGTCAAAAGGGACAGGGAACAGATACGCAGTATTTT. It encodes CASSQKGQGTDTQYF.

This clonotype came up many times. The DNA of the CDR3 is TGTGCCAGCAGCCGCGGGGACAGGGAGGGAGGTGAGCAGTTCTTC. Encoded protein: CASSRGDREGGEQFF. The rearrangement links TRBV7-2 to TRBJ2-1, with TRBD1 identical over 9 bases. CDR1 is SGHTA, CDR2 FQGNSA, per germline. The CDR3 runs to 15 residues. V shed 5 bases and J 9 bases; nucleotides not matched to a gene: 11.

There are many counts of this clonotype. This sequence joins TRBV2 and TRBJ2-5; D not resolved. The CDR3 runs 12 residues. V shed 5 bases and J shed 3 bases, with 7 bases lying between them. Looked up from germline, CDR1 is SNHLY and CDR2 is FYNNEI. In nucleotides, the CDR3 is TGTGCCAGCAGTCCCGTTAAAGAGACCCAGTACTTC. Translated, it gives CASSPVKETQYF. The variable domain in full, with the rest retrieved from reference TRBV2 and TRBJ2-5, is EPEVTQTPSHQVTQMGQEVILRCVPISNHLYFYWYRQILGQKVEFLVSFYNNEISEKSEIFDDQFSVERPDGSNFTLKIRSTKLEDSAMYFCASSPVKETQYFGPGTRLLVL.

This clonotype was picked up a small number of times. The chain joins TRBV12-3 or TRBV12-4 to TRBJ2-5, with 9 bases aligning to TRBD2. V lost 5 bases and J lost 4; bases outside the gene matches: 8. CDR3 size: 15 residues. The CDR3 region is CASSPQASGAETQYF. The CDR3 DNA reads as TGTGCCAGCAGTCCCCAGGCTAGCGGGGCAGAGACCCAGTACTTC.

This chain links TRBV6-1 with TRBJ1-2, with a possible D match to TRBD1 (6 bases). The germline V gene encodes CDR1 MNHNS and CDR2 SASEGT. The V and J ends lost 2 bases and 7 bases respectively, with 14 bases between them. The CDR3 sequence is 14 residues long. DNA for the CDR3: TGTGCCAGCAGTGAATTTGACAGGTTCGGTGGCTACACCTTC. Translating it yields CASSEFDRFGGYTF.

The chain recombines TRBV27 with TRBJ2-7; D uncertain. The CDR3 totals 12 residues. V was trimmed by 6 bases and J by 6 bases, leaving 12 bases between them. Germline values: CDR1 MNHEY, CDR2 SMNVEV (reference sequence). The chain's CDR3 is CASRAAESEQYF. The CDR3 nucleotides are TGTGCCAGCAGGGCGGCTGAGAGCGAGCAGTACTTC.